A single TCR beta chain is shown here with its context. V gave up 4 bases and J gave up 1 base; unmatched junction bases: 7. The CDR3 contains 16 residues. CDR1 is LGHDT, CDR2 YNNKEL, per germline (reference sequence). These data are taken from a study of blood T cell repertoires in COVID-19. Study context: The samples span acute and convalescent COVID-19 from the United States, Italy and Spain.

Data came from immunoSEQ multiplex PCR; TCRdb stores just in-frame clones and leaves some out. The table includes 200,000 to 250,000 clones, approximately 90% detected once. The clonotype comes from a woman aged 30 to 39 with COVID-19, enrolled during active disease. This chain connects TRBV3-1 (or the pseudogene TRBV3-2) to TRBJ2-5, with 9 bases fitting TRBD2. Sequencing was done on a sample of peripheral blood. The CDR3: CASSPEAGGSQETQYF. CDR3 DNA: TGTGCCAGCAGCCCAGAAGCGGGAGGATCCCAAGAGACCCAGTACTTC.